The source of this TCR beta chain is a study of cytomegalovirus exposure and HLA in healthy donors. On the study more broadly: There were 100 million to 130 million unique TCR beta sequences, drawn from 150 million to 200 million T cells, in an earlier analysis.

A single count supports this clone. With 1 base removed from V and 1 base from J, the gap between germline ends came to 14 bases. This CDR3 has 17 amino acids. CDR1 is LNHDA and CDR2 is SQIVND in the germline V gene (reference sequence). With 60 Vbeta and 13 Jbeta primers, the PCR was carried out. The data were produced by immunoSEQ multiplex PCR, yet TCRdb's version contains in-frame clones alone and is incomplete. This table holds about 230,000 clones, approximately 81% found once. The J gene is TRBJ1-5, the V gene TRBV19; perhaps TRBD1 as D (5 bases). The receptor was isolated from a human donor in good health. The sample taken for sequencing was PBMCs. The CDR3 DNA reads TGTGCCAGTAGTATAGTAGGTGCAGGGTACAGCAATCAGCCCCAGCATTTT. Translating gives CASSIVGAGYSNQPQHF.